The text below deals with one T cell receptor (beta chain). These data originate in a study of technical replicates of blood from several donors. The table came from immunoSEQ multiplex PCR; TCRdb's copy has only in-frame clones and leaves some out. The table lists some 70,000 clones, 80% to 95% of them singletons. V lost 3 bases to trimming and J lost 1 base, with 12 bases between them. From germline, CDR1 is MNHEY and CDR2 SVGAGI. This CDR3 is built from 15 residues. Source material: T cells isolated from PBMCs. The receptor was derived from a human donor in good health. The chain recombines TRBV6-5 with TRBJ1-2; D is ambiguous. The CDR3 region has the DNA TGTGCCAGCAGTTATACCCCGGGGTTTAACTATGGCTACACCTTC. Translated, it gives CASSYTPGFNYGYTF.